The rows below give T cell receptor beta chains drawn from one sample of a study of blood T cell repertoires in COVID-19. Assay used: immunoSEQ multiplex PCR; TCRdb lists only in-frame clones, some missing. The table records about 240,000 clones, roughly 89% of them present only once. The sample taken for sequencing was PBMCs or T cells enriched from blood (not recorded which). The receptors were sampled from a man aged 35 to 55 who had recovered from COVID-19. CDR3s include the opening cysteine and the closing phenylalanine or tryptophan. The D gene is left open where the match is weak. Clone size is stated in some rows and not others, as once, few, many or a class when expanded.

CDR3 protein: CASLAGTLNTEAFF
CDR3 DNA: TGTGCCAGTCTCGCCGGGACATTGAACACTGAAGCTTTCTTT
J gene: TRBJ1-1
V gene: TRBV19
D gene: .
clone size: .

CDR3 protein: CASKFRYANYGYTF
CDR3 DNA: TGTGCCAGCAAATTCCGGTACGCTAACTATGGCTACACCTTC
J gene: TRBJ1-2
V gene: TRBV2
D gene: .
clone size: .

CDR3 protein: CASSPGSSNQPQHF
CDR3 DNA: TGTGCCAGCAGCCCCGGGTCGAGCAATCAGCCCCAGCATTTT
J gene: TRBJ1-5
V gene: TRBV6-5
D gene: .
clone size: once

CDR3 protein: CASSLGQGANGYTF
CDR3 DNA: TGTGCCAGCAGTTTAGGACAGGGGGCGAATGGCTACACCTTC
J gene: TRBJ1-2
V gene: TRBV28
D gene: TRBD1
clone size: .

CDR3 protein: CSASTGLAGGPSYNEQFF
CDR3 DNA: TGCAGTGCTAGTACAGGACTAGCGGGAGGCCCTTCCTACAATGAGCAGTTCTTC
J gene: TRBJ2-1
V gene: TRBV20-1
D gene: TRBD2
clone size: .

CDR3 protein: CASSPWPITEAFF
CDR3 DNA: TGTGCCAGCAGCCCATGGCCCATCACTGAAGCTTTCTTT
J gene: TRBJ1-1
V gene: TRBV3-1/TRBV3-2
D gene: .
clone size: .

CDR3 protein: CASSAAGQGENTIYF
CDR3 DNA: TGTGCCAGCAGCGCGGCAGGACAGGGGGAAAACACCATATATTTT
J gene: TRBJ1-3
V gene: TRBV9
D gene: TRBD1
clone size: .

CDR3 protein: CASTTQQGSDQPQHF
CDR3 DNA: TGTGCCAGCACCACCCAACAGGGATCCGATCAGCCCCAGCATTTT
J gene: TRBJ1-5
V gene: TRBV7-2
D gene: .
clone size: .

CDR3 protein: CASRKTGGTDTQYF
CDR3 DNA: TGCGCCAGCAGAAAGACAGGGGGCACAGATACGCAGTATTTT
J gene: TRBJ2-3
V gene: TRBV10-2
D gene: TRBD1
clone size: .

CDR3 protein: CASSSPTSSYEQYF
CDR3 DNA: TGTGCCAGCAGTTCGCCGACAAGCTCCTACGAGCAGTACTTC
J gene: TRBJ2-7
V gene: TRBV28
D gene: .
clone size: .

CDR3 protein: CASSFRDRGFNEQFF
CDR3 DNA: TGTGCCAGCAGCTTCCGGGACAGGGGGTTCAATGAGCAGTTCTTC
J gene: TRBJ2-1
V gene: TRBV7-9
D gene: TRBD1
clone size: .

CDR3 protein: CASSSRDYTDTQYF
CDR3 DNA: TGTGCCAGCAGCTCCCGGGACTACACAGATACGCAGTATTTT
J gene: TRBJ2-3
V gene: TRBV7-6
D gene: TRBD2
clone size: .

CDR3 protein: CASMRSRDNNEQFF
CDR3 DNA: TGTGCCAGCATGCGCTCCCGGGATAACAATGAGCAGTTCTTC
J gene: TRBJ2-1
V gene: TRBV3-1/TRBV3-2
D gene: .
clone size: .

CDR3 protein: CASSSWTGENEQFF
CDR3 DNA: TGTGCCAGCAGCTCCTGGACAGGTGAGAATGAGCAGTTCTTC
J gene: TRBJ2-1
V gene: TRBV11-3
D gene: TRBD1
clone size: .

CDR3 protein: CASTPQPGGSGNTIYF
CDR3 DNA: TGTGCCAGTACTCCCCAGCCAGGAGGCTCTGGAAACACCATATATTTT
J gene: TRBJ1-3
V gene: TRBV19
D gene: .
clone size: once

CDR3 protein: CASSQEPPGQSNQPQHF
CDR3 DNA: TGTGCCAGCAGCCAGGAACCCCCCGGACAGAGCAATCAGCCCCAGCATTTT
J gene: TRBJ1-5
V gene: TRBV3-1/TRBV3-2
D gene: .
clone size: .

CDR3 protein: CASRKGLAETYEQYF
CDR3 DNA: TGTGCCAGTAGGAAGGGACTAGCGGAAACCTACGAGCAGTACTTC
J gene: TRBJ2-7
V gene: TRBV19
D gene: TRBD2
clone size: .

CDR3 protein: CASSLSGGDETQYF
CDR3 DNA: TGTGCCAGCAGCTTAAGCGGGGGCGATGAGACCCAGTACTTC
J gene: TRBJ2-5
V gene: TRBV7-3
D gene: .
clone size: .

CDR3 protein: CASSEWRGAAFF
CDR3 DNA: TGTGCCAGCAGTGAATGGAGGGGCGCAGCTTTCTTT
J gene: TRBJ1-1
V gene: TRBV25-1
D gene: .
clone size: few

CDR3 protein: CASSPGLAGAREQFF
CDR3 DNA: TGCGCCAGCAGCCCGGGACTAGCGGGAGCTCGAGAGCAGTTCTTC
J gene: TRBJ2-1
V gene: TRBV4-3
D gene: TRBD2
clone size: .

CDR3 protein: CASTNPRDRGTDTQYF
CDR3 DNA: TGTGCCAGTACCAACCCCCGGGACAGGGGCACAGATACGCAGTATTTT
J gene: TRBJ2-3
V gene: TRBV19
D gene: TRBD1
clone size: .

CDR3 protein: CASSDVPGQNFYEQYF
CDR3 DNA: TGTGCCAGCAGTGATGTACCGGGACAGAACTTCTACGAGCAGTACTTC
J gene: TRBJ2-7
V gene: TRBV2
D gene: TRBD1
clone size: .

CDR3 protein: CASSQRDRGNGTEAFF
CDR3 DNA: TGTGCCAGCAGCCAGAGGGACAGGGGAAACGGCACTGAAGCTTTCTTT
J gene: TRBJ1-1
V gene: TRBV7-9
D gene: TRBD1
clone size: .

CDR3 protein: CASSPGLAKNTGELFF
CDR3 DNA: TGTGCCAGCAGCCCCGGACTAGCGAAGAACACCGGGGAGCTGTTTTTT
J gene: TRBJ2-2
V gene: TRBV13
D gene: TRBD2
clone size: .

CDR3 protein: CASSQRQGYEQFF
CDR3 DNA: TGTGCCAGCAGCCAGCGACAGGGGTATGAGCAGTTCTTC
J gene: TRBJ2-1
V gene: TRBV7-9
D gene: TRBD1
clone size: .

CDR3 protein: CASSQVGFLGTPNEQFF
CDR3 DNA: TGCGCCAGCAGCCAAGTTGGATTTCTCGGGACTCCCAATGAGCAGTTCTTC
J gene: TRBJ2-1
V gene: TRBV4-3
D gene: .
clone size: .

CDR3 protein: CASSEVRGNSPLHF
CDR3 DNA: TGTGCCAGCAGTGAAGTGAGAGGTAATTCACCCCTCCACTTT
J gene: TRBJ1-6
V gene: TRBV6-1
D gene: .
clone size: few

CDR3 protein: CASSPHGTSGMYNEQFF
CDR3 DNA: TGTGCCAGCAGTCCCCACGGGACTAGCGGGATGTACAATGAGCAGTTCTTC
J gene: TRBJ2-1
V gene: TRBV28
D gene: TRBD2
clone size: .

CDR3 protein: CASSQSWDRASGEKLFF
CDR3 DNA: TGTGCCAGCAGCCAATCGTGGGACAGGGCCTCGGGTGAAAAACTGTTTTTT
J gene: TRBJ1-4
V gene: TRBV16
D gene: TRBD1
clone size: .